Sequencing of this TCR beta chain was carried out in a study of T cell responses to AZD1222 COVID-19 vaccine. Assay: immunoSEQ multiplex PCR; the TCRdb copy retains only in-frame clones and omits some. The data hold some 120,000 clones, with about 90% observed a single time. With V trimmed by 1 base and J by 2 bases, 4 bases remained unmatched. The V gene's germline CDR1 is LGHDT and CDR2 YNNKEL (reference sequence). The CDR3 is made up of 17 amino acids. This specimen was peripheral blood, taken on day 0 of AZD1222 vaccination. The chain is built from TRBV3-1 (or the pseudogene TRBV3-2) and TRBJ2-3, with 12 bases aligning to TRBD2. This clonotype was obtained from an adult in good health. As DNA, the CDR3 is TGTGCCAGCAGCCAAGCTACTAGCGGGGGGCCCACAGATACGCAGTATTTT. It encodes CASSQATSGGPTDTQYF.